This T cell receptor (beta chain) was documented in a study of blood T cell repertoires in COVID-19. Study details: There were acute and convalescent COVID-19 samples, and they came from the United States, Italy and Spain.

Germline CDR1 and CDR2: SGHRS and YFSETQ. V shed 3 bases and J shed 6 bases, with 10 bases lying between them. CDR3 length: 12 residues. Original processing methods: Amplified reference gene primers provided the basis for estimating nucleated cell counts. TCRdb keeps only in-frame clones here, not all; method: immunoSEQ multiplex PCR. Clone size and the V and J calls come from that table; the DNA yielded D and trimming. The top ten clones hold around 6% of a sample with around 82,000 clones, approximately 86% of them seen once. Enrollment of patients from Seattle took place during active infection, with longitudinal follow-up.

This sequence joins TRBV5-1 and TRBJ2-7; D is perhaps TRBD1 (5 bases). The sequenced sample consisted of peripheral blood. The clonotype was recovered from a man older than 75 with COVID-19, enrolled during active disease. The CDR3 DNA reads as TGCGCCAGCAGCTACAGGACGTCCGAGCAGTACTTC. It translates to CASSYRTSEQYF.